A single T cell receptor (beta chain) is shown here with its context. Antigen specificity is unknown. In germline, CDR1 is LGHNA, CDR2 YNFKEQ. The CDR3 contains 17 residues. J was trimmed by 6 bases and V by 5 bases; bases with no gene match: 12. These data come from a study of PD-1 blockade in classical Hodgkin lymphoma. Study in general: Every 2 weeks, patients got 3 mg/kg intravenous nivolumab.

The assay was immunoSEQ multiplex PCR, and TCRdb's table has in-frame clones only and misses some. The sample has about 86,000 clones; 89% are singletons. Every patient relapsed after autologous stem cell transplantation, and brentuximab vedotin exposure varied. The study's findings and limits: For complete responders, baseline diversity was comparable to that of newly diagnosed patients. Newly diagnosed patients were reported to start with lower TCR diversity than healthy donors.

The receptor comes from a human donor with classical Hodgkin lymphoma. The sample in question was peripheral blood mononuclear cells (PBMCs), obtained before the second cycle of nivolumab. The rearrangement joins TRBV4-2 to TRBJ2-3; TRBD2 matches 12 bases. Here the CDR3 DNA reads TGTGCCAGCAGCTTAGACAGACTAGCGGGGGCGTGGGATACGCAGTATTTT. This translates into CASSLDRLAGAWDTQYF.